This T cell receptor beta chain was sequenced in a study of glioma-infiltrating T cells after dendritic cell vaccination. This clone was picked up one time. The primer mix had 60 V beta and 13 J beta primers. Sequencing used immunoSEQ multiplex PCR; TCRdb keeps in-frame clones, though not all of them. The data contain more than 85,000 clones, more than 75% of them singletons. From germline, CDR1 is SGHTA and CDR2 FQGTGA. This CDR3 is built from 16 residues. Trimming removed 2 bases from V and 4 bases from J; junction bases left unmatched: 7. The chain joins TRBV7-3 to TRBJ2-1; 8 nucleotides align to TRBD2. Sequenced material: blood, taken before dendritic cell vaccination. This receptor was obtained from a human donor with glioblastoma. The chain's CDR3 is CASSLFVREGYNEQFF. The CDR3 nucleotides read TGTGCCAGCAGCTTATTTGTCCGGGAGGGGTACAATGAGCAGTTCTTC.